This T cell receptor beta chain was identified in a study of early T cells in non-severe SARS-CoV-2 infection. Whole-study context: Alpha and beta chains were unpaired, from unsorted whole-blood bulk RNA.

Study findings and constraints: Clonotype matching in VDJdb favored anti-spike CD8 responses and did not capture private and CD4 specificities.

V was trimmed by 0 bases and J by 4 bases, leaving 10 bases between them. Germline V lookup: CDR1 SGHAT, CDR2 FQNNGV. The length of the CDR3 is 15 residues. This clonotype occurred a few times. Its antigen is still unknown. Unique molecular identifiers were added to individual cDNA molecules. TCRdb re-analysed the 5' RACE reads in MiXCR, keeping a single row per CDR3 protein. Of about 39,000 distinct CDR3 sequences listed, over 3.5% are singletons. The sequence was collected from an adult who was a healthcare worker with PCR-confirmed SARS-CoV-2 infection or an uninfected control (not recorded which). The V gene is TRBV11-2, the J gene TRBJ2-1, with D possibly matching TRBD1 (5 bases). Sequences were obtained from whole blood. CDR3: CASSLDRPGYNEQFF. In nucleotides, the CDR3 is TGTGCCAGCAGCTTAGATAGGCCAGGGTACAATGAGCAGTTCTTC.